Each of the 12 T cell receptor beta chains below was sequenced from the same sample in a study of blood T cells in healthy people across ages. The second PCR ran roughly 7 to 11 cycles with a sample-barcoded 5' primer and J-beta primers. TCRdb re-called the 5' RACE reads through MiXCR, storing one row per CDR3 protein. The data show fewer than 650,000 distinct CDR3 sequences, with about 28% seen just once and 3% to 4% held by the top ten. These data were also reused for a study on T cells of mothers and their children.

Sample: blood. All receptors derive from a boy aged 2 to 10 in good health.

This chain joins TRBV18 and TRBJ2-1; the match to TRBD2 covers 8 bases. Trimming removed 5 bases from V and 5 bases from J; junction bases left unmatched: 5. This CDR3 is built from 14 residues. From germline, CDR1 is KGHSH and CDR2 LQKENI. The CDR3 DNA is TGTGCCAGCTCATCGGGAGGGGCCCACAATGAGCAGTTCTTC. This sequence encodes CASSSGGAHNEQFF. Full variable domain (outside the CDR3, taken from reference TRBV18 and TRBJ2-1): NAGVMQNPRHLVRRRGQEARLRCSPMKGHSHVYWYRQLPEEGLKFMVYLQKENIIDESGMPKERFSAEFPKEGPSILRIQQVVRGDSAAYFCASSSGGAHNEQFFGPGTRLTVL.

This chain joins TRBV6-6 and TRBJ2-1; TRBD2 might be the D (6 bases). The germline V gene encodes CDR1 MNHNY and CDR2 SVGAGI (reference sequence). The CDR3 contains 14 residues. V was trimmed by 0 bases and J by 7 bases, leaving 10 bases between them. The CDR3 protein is CASSYSAGGNEQFF. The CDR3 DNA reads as TGTGCCAGCAGTTACTCGGCTGGGGGGAATGAGCAGTTCTTC.

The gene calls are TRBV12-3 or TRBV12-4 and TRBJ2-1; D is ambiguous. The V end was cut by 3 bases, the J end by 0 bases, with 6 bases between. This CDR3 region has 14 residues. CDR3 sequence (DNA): TGTGCCAGCAGTTTGTGGGACTCCTACAATGAGCAGTTCTTC. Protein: CASSLWDSYNEQFF.

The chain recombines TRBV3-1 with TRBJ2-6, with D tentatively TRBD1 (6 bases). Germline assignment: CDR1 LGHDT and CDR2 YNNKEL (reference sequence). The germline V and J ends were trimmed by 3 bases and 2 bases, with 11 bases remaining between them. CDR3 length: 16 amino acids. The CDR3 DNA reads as TGTGCCAGCAGCCAGGGGGCAGCAACTGGGGCCAACGTCCTGACTTTC. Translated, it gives CASSQGAATGANVLTF.

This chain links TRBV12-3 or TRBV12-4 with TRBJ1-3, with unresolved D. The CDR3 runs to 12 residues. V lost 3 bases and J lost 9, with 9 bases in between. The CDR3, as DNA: TGTGCCAGCAGTTTCTTGGCGAGCACCATATATTTT. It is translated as CASSFLASTIYF.

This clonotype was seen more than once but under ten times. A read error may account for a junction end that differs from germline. The CDR3 loop reads CVSSQETSGGSRF. CDR3 in DNA: TGTGTCAGCAGCCAGGAGACTAGCGGGGGGTCCCGTTTC. V is TRBV3-1 and J is TRBJ2-1; TRBD2 agrees at 13 bases. This CDR3 region has 13 residues. Per the germline V gene, CDR1 is LGHDT and CDR2 is YNNKEL (reference sequence).

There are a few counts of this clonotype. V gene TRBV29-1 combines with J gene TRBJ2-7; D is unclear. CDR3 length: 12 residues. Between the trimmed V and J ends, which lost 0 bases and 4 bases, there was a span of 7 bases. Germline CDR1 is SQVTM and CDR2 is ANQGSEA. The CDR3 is CSVEDRVYEQYF. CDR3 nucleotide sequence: TGCAGCGTTGAAGACCGGGTATACGAGCAGTACTTC.

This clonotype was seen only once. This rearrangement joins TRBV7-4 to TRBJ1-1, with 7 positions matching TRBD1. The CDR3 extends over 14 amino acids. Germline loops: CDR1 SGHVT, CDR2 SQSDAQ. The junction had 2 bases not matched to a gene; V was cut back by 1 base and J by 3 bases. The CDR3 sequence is CASSLEGADTEAFF. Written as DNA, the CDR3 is TGTGCCAGCAGCTTAGAGGGGGCGGACACTGAAGCTTTCTTT.

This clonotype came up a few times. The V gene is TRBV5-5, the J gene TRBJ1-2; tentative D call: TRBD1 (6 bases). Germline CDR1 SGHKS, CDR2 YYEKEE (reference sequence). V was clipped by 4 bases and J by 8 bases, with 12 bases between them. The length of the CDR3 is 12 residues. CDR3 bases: TGTGCCAGCAGCGCAGGGGTAGTCGGCTACACCTTC. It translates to CASSAGVVGYTF.

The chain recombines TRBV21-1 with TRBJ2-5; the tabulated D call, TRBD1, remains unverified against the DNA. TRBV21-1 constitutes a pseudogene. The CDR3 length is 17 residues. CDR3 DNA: TGTGCCAGCAGCAAAGGGATGGCGCTGGGCGGTCAAGAGACCCAGTACTTC. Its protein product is CASSKGMALGGQETQYF.

In nucleotides, the CDR3 is TGTGCCAGCAGCTTCCGGGACCCACAATGGCAGGAGCAGTACTTC. It encodes CASSFRDPQWQEQYF. The V call is TRBV7-9, the J call TRBJ2-7; D possibly matches TRBD1 or TRBD2 (5 bases each). The CDR3 totals 15 residues. Trimming removed 3 bases from V and 7 bases from J, with 19 bases in between. In germline, CDR1 is SEHNR, CDR2 FQNEAQ (reference sequence). The full variable domain, with the rest looked up from reference TRBV7-9 and TRBJ2-7, is DTGVSQNPRHKITKRGQNVTFRCDPISEHNRLYWYRQTLGQGPEFLTYFQNEAQLEKSRLLSDRFSAERPKGSFSTLEIQRTEQGDSAMYLCASSFRDPQWQEQYFGPGTRLTVT.

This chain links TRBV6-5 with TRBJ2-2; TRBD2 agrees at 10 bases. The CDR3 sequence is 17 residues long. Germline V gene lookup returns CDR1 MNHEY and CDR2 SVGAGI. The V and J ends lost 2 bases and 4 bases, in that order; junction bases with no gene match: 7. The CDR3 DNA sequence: TGTGCCAGCAGTTACGCCGGGGCTAGCGGGGGCACCGGGGAGCTGTTTTTT. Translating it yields CASSYAGASGGTGELFF.